The 22 T cell receptor beta chains presented below share a single source sample, sequenced in a study of blood T cell repertoires in COVID-19. Some clones are missing from TCRdb's copy, which holds only in-frame ones; the method was immunoSEQ multiplex PCR. This table holds around 170,000 clones, roughly nine tenths found once. Sequencing was done on a sample of peripheral blood. The receptors stem from a woman aged 65 to 85 with acute or convalescent COVID-19.

This clone was picked up a small number of times. The chain couples TRBV5-1 to TRBJ1-3, with D possibly being TRBD1 (5 bases). This CDR3 has 14 amino acids. CDR1 and CDR2 from the germline V gene are SGHRS and YFSETQ. Trimming shortened V by 2 bases and J by 1 base, and 7 bases separated the two germline ends. The CDR3 bases are TGCGCCAGCAGCTTAGGGGCTTCTGGAAACACCATATATTTT. Protein sequence: CASSLGASGNTIYF.

This rearrangement joins TRBV25-1 to TRBJ1-6; 9 bases are shared with TRBD1. Germline V CDR1 and CDR2: MGHDK, SYGVNS. The CDR3 sequence is 12 residues long. Here the CDR3 DNA reads TGTGCAGTGGGACAGGGAGGTTCACCCCTCCACTTT. It specifies CAVGQGGSPLHF.

V usage is TRBV27 and J usage is TRBJ2-1; 8 bases agree with TRBD2. This CDR3 region has 16 residues. Germline CDR1 MNHEY, CDR2 SMNVEV (reference sequence). Trimming took 1 base from V and 2 from J; bases not matched to a gene: 4. The CDR3 here is CASSLWGGGPYNEQFF. The CDR3 DNA follows: TGTGCCAGCAGTTTATGGGGCGGGGGGCCCTACAATGAGCAGTTCTTC.

The DNA for the CDR3 is TGTGCCAGCTCATACGCAGGGGGCGACGCAGATACGCAGTATTTT. Translation gives CASSYAGGDADTQYF. The chain recombines TRBV18 with TRBJ2-3, with TRBD1 matching over 8 bases. Germline CDR1 KGHSH, CDR2 LQKENI. This CDR3 contains 15 residues. V gave up 5 bases and J gave up 4 bases; unmatched junction bases: 8.

The chain couples TRBV7-2 to TRBJ2-7, with 8 nucleotides matching TRBD2. CDR1 is SGHTA and CDR2 is FQGNSA in the germline V gene. CDR3 size: 15 residues. The ends lost 1 base at V and 3 bases at J; junction bases unmatched: 5. The CDR3 sequence: CASSLGVSGDYEQYF. DNA for the CDR3: TGTGCCAGCAGCTTAGGGGTTAGCGGGGACTACGAGCAGTACTTC.

The chain is built from TRBV11-1 and TRBJ2-1; TRBD1 might be the D (5 bases). CDR3 length: 16 amino acids. From germline, CDR1 is SGHAT and CDR2 FQDESV (reference sequence). Trimming shortened V by 2 bases and J by 8 bases, and 19 bases separated the two germline ends. DNA for the CDR3: TGTGCCAGCAGCTTACTAGAAGTCAGGCAGGGCTATGAGCAGTTCTTC. Translated, it gives CASSLLEVRQGYEQFF.

V is TRBV7-2 and J is TRBJ2-4; D not certain. Trimming shortened V by 7 bases and J by 0 bases, and 13 bases separated the two germline ends. Germline V gives CDR1 SGHTA, CDR2 FQGNSA. The CDR3 is 15 residues long. The CDR3 region has the DNA TGTGCCAGCACCCCGTCTTGGCTAGCCAAAAACATTCAGTACTTC. Its protein product is CASTPSWLAKNIQYF. The full variable domain, its missing parts supplied by reference TRBV7-2 and TRBJ2-4, is GAGVSQSPSNKVTEKGKDVELRCDPISGHTALYWYRQSLGQGLEFLIYFQGNSAPDKSGLPSDRFSAERTGGSVSTLTIQRTQQEDSAVYLCASTPSWLAKNIQYFGAGTRLSVL.

The rearrangement uses TRBV9 and TRBJ2-7; 7 bases line up with TRBD1. The J segment lost 4 bases and the V segment lost 0 bases, leaving 10 bases of the junction unmatched. There are 16 residues in the CDR3. In germline, CDR1 is SGDLS, CDR2 YYNGEE. The CDR3 region is CASSVGGRQGEYEQYF. CDR3 sequence (DNA): TGTGCCAGCAGCGTAGGAGGGCGGCAGGGGGAGTACGAGCAGTACTTC.

This clone showed up just a few times. The chain employs TRBV19 and TRBJ1-6; 7 bases are a match to TRBD1. CDR3 length: 14 amino acids. V was pared by 5 bases and J by 4 bases, with 2 bases of the junction left unmatched. Germline CDR1 and CDR2: LNHDA and SQIVND (reference sequence). The DNA of the CDR3 is TGTGCCAGTAGTGGGGACAGTTATAATTCACCCCTCCACTTT. Its translation: CASSGDSYNSPLHF.

Of note for this clone: One junction end does not reproduce the germline sequence, and a read error may be involved. The chain recombines TRBV4-3 with TRBJ1-2, with 10 bases aligning to TRBD1. Germline lookup yields CDR1 LGHNA and CDR2 YSLEER. The CDR3 contains 15 residues. The CDR3 here is CASSQGGQGLYAYTF. In DNA, the CDR3 is TGCGCCAGCAGCCAAGGGGGACAGGGGTTGTATGCCTACACCTTC.

The CDR3 here is CASSSDRRGGQPQHF. CDR3 DNA sequence: TGTGCCAGCAGTTCAGACCGGCGAGGGGGTCAGCCCCAGCATTTT. This chain links TRBV6-5 with TRBJ1-5; the D gene is possibly TRBD1 (6 bases). The CDR3 is made up of 15 amino acids. Trimming removed 4 bases at V and 6 bases at J, with 16 bases between. The germline gives CDR1 MNHEY, CDR2 SVGAGI.

V and J are TRBV2 and TRBJ1-5; D remains ambiguous. This CDR3 is built from 14 residues. Looked up from germline, CDR1 is SNHLY and CDR2 is FYNNEI. V lost 4 bases to trimming and J lost 0 bases, with 7 bases between them. DNA of the CDR3: TGTGCCAGCAGTGGGACTCTTAGCAATCAGCCCCAGCATTTT. Its protein product is CASSGTLSNQPQHF.

This clone was found a few times. The genes are TRBV6-5 and TRBJ1-6; D not resolved. Germline loops: CDR1 MNHEY, CDR2 SVGAGI. This CDR3 has 14 residues. V was shortened by 6 bases and J by 4 bases, with 10 bases between the two germline ends. The CDR3 reads CASRVSEYNSPLHF. CDR3 DNA: TGTGCCAGCAGAGTCAGCGAATATAATTCACCCCTCCACTTT.

The V call is TRBV7-2, the J call TRBJ2-3, with TRBD2 matching over 10 bases. Trimming cost V 3 bases and J 2 bases; bases outside gene matches: 2. The CDR3 totals 15 residues. Germline CDR1 SGHTA, CDR2 FQGNSA. The CDR3: CASSFTSGITDTQYF. The CDR3 DNA is TGTGCCAGCAGCTTTACTAGCGGGATCACAGATACGCAGTATTTT.

The chain links TRBV19 to TRBJ2-7; 7 bases match TRBD1. The germline CDR1 and CDR2 sequences are LNHDA and SQIVND (reference sequence). Trimming removed 5 bases from V and 4 bases from J; junction bases left unmatched: 11. This CDR3 region has 15 residues. Here the CDR3 DNA reads TGTGCCAGTAGTCCTGCCGGGACAGCACAATACGAGCAGTACTTC. This translates into CASSPAGTAQYEQYF. The full variable domain, with the rest looked up from reference TRBV19 and TRBJ2-7, is DGGITQSPKYLFRKEGQNVTLSCEQNLNHDAMYWYRQDPGQGLRLIYYSQIVNDFQKGDIAEGYSVSREKKESFPLTVTSAQKNPTAFYLCASSPAGTAQYEQYFGPGTRLTVT.

The V call is TRBV18, the J call TRBJ1-1, with D possibly TRBD1 on 6 matching bases. CDR3 size: 15 residues. V lost 0 bases to trimming and J lost 3 bases, with 11 bases between them. CDR1 and CDR2 from the germline V gene are KGHSH and LQKENI. The CDR3 bases are TGTGCCAGCTCACCACCGGGACAAACTGACACTGAAGCTTTCTTT. Its protein is CASSPPGQTDTEAFF.

This clone was found once. The rearrangement joins TRBV10-3 to TRBJ1-2; TRBD1 agrees at 8 bases. The V segment lost 3 bases and the J segment 3 bases; nucleotides outside the gene matches: 9. The CDR3 is made up of 16 amino acids. CDR1 ENHRY and CDR2 SYGVKD come from the germline V gene. The CDR3 DNA sequence: TGTGCCATCAGTGACACAGGGGGAGGAAGGTACTATGGCTACACCTTC. Amino acid sequence: CAISDTGGGRYYGYTF.

This chain connects TRBV3-1 (or the pseudogene TRBV3-2) to TRBJ2-7, with 14 bases that match TRBD2. V lost 1 base, J lost 7 bases, and 12 bases stayed unmatched. This CDR3 comprises 18 residues. The V gene's germline CDR1 is LGHDT and CDR2 YNNKEL (reference sequence). The chain's CDR3 is CASSQVSGTSGSPYEQYF. Here the CDR3 DNA reads TGTGCCAGCAGCCAAGTGTCCGGGACTAGCGGGAGTCCATATGAGCAGTACTTC.

The count of this clone is one. The chain is built from TRBV4-1 and TRBJ1-2, with 8 positions matching TRBD1. The ends lost 3 bases at V and 1 base at J; junction bases unmatched: 7. This CDR3 region has 16 residues. Germline CDR1 is MGHRA and CDR2 is YSYEKL. This CDR3 is CASSQGPDRGNYGYTF. DNA of the CDR3: TGCGCCAGCAGCCAGGGACCCGACAGGGGTAACTATGGCTACACCTTC.

The chain joins TRBV11-2 to TRBJ2-7, with 13 positions matching TRBD2. Unmatched junction bases numbered 8, after V lost 7 bases and J lost 5 bases. CDR3 length equals 15 residues. CDR1 SGHAT and CDR2 FQNNGV come from the germline V gene. CDR3 residues: CASTTSGLAGDEQYF. CDR3 in DNA: TGTGCCAGCACCACCAGCGGACTAGCGGGAGACGAGCAGTACTTC.

J is TRBJ1-1 and V is TRBV11-2; no clear D gene. The V and J ends lost 4 bases and 5 bases respectively, with 11 bases between them. In germline, CDR1 is SGHAT, CDR2 FQNNGV. The CDR3 consists of 13 residues. In DNA, the CDR3 is TGTGCCAGCAGCTCTTTTGGTCGGACTGAAGCTTTCTTT. It yields the protein CASSSFGRTEAFF.

CDR3 protein: CASSPVGQVTDTQYF. CDR3 bases: TGCGCCAGCAGCCCTGTGGGACAGGTCACAGATACGCAGTATTTT. The rearrangement links TRBV5-1 to TRBJ2-3, with 8 bases aligning to TRBD1. The CDR3 is made up of 15 amino acids. Germline values: CDR1 SGHRS, CDR2 YFSETQ. Trimming cost V 4 bases and J 2 bases; bases outside gene matches: 6.